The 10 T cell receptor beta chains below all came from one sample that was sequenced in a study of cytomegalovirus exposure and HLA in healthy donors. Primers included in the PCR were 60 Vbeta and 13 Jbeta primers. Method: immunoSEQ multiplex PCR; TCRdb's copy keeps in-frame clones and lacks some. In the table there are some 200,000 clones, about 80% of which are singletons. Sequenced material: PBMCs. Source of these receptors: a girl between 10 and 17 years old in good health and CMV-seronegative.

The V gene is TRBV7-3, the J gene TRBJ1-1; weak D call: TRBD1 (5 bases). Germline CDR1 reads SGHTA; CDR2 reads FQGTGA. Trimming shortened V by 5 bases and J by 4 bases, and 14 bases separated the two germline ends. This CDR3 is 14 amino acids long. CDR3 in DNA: TGTGCCAGCAGCCTTGGGGCTTATAGCACTGAAGCTTTCTTT. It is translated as CASSLGAYSTEAFF.

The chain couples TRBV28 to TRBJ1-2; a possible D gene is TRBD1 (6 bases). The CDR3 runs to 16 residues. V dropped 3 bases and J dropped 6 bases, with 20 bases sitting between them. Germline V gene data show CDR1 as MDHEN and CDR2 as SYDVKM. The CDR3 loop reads CASSLPGDGDKHGYTF. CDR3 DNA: TGTGCCAGCAGTTTGCCAGGGGATGGGGATAAGCATGGCTACACCTTC.

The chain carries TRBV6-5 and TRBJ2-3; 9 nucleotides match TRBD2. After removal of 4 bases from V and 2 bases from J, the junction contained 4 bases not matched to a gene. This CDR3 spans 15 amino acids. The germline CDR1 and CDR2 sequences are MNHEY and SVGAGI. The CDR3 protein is CASSLAGAHTDTQYF. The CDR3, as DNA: TGTGCCAGCAGTTTAGCGGGGGCCCACACAGATACGCAGTATTTT.

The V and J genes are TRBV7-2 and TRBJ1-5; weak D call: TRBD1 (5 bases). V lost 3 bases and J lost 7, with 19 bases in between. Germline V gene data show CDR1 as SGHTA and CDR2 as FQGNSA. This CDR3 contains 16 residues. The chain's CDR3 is CASSFRTGGGVQPQHF. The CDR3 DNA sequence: TGTGCCAGCAGCTTTAGGACCGGTGGAGGGGTCCAGCCCCAGCATTTT.

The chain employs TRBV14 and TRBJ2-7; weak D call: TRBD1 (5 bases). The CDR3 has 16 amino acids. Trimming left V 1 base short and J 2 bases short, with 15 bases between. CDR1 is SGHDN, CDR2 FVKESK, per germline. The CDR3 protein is CASSQVHRKIPYEQYF. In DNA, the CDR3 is TGTGCCAGCAGCCAAGTTCACAGGAAAATCCCCTACGAGCAGTACTTC.

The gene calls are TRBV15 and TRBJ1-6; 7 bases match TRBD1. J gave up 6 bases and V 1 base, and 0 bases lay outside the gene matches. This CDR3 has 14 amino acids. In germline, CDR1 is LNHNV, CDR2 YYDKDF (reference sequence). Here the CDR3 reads CATSRGQGNSPLHF. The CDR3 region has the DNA TGTGCCACCAGCAGAGGACAGGGTAATTCACCCCTCCACTTT.

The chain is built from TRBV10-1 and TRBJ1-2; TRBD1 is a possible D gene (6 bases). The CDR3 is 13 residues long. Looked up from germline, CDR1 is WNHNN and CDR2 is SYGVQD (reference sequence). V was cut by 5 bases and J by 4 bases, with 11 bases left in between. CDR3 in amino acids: CASSPDRSYGYTF. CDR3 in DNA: TGCGCCAGCAGTCCAGACAGGAGCTATGGCTACACCTTC.

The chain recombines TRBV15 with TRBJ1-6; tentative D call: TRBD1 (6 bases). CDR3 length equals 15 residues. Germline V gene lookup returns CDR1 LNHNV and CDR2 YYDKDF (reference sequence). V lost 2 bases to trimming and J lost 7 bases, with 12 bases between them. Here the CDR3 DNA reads TGTGCCACCAGCAGATCGGGGACATTGAATTCACCCCTCCACTTT. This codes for CATSRSGTLNSPLHF.

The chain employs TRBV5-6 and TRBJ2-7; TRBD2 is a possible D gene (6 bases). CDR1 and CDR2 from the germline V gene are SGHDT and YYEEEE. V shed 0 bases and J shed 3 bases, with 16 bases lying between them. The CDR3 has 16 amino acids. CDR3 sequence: CASSLDPGDWGYEQYF. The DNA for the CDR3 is TGTGCCAGCAGCTTGGACCCGGGGGATTGGGGCTACGAGCAGTACTTC.

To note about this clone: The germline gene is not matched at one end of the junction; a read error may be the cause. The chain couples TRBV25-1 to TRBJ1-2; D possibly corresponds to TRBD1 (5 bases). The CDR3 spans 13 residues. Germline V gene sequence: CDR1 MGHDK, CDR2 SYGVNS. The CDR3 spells CASSYLSDGTRHF. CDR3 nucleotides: TGTGCCAGCAGTTATTTATCAGACGGGACTCGACACTTC.